This section outlines one TCR beta chain sequence together with its context. Its cognate antigen is unknown. Among the donors, all were healthy bone marrow donors. Whereas donors were nominally healthy upon sampling, unrecorded immune exposures were probable. The PCR was carried out with 60 Vbeta primers and 13 Jbeta primers. Generated by immunoSEQ multiplex PCR, the TCRdb table keeps only in-frame clones and is missing some. The table for this sample gives approximately 52,000 clones. This CDR3 has 14 residues. Germline V lookup: CDR1 MDHEN, CDR2 SYDVKM. With 4 bases removed from V and 2 bases from J, the gap between germline ends came to 9 bases. The data belong to a study of cytomegalovirus exposure and HLA in healthy donors. The study's findings and limits: The study reported that TCR beta sequences accurately predicted HLA-A and HLA-B alleles in most subjects. Sequencing likely produced, as an artifact, a cluster of highly shared sequence variants.

Sequencing used PBMCs. The chain links TRBV28 to TRBJ2-4, with D perhaps TRBD1 (6 bases). The receptor's source is a woman aged 55-69 years in good health and CMV-seropositive. The CDR3, as DNA: TGTGCCAGCAGTTCACAGGGATCCAAAAACATTCAGTACTTC. The encoded protein is CASSSQGSKNIQYF.